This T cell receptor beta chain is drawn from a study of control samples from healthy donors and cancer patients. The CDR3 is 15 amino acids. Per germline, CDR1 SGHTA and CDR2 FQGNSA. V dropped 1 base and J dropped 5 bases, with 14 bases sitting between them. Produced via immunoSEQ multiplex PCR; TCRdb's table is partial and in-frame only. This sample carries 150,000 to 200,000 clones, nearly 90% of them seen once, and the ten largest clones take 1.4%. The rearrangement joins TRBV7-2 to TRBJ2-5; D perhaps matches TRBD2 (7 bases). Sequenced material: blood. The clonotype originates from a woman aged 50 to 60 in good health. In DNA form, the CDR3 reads TGTGCCAGCAGCTTAGAGTTGAAGGGGGGGGAGACCCAGTACTTC. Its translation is CASSLELKGGETQYF. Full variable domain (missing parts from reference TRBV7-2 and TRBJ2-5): GAGVSQSPSNKVTEKGKDVELRCDPISGHTALYWYRQSLGQGLEFLIYFQGNSAPDKSGLPSDRFSAERTGGSVSTLTIQRTQQEDSAVYLCASSLELKGGETQYFGPGTRLLVL.